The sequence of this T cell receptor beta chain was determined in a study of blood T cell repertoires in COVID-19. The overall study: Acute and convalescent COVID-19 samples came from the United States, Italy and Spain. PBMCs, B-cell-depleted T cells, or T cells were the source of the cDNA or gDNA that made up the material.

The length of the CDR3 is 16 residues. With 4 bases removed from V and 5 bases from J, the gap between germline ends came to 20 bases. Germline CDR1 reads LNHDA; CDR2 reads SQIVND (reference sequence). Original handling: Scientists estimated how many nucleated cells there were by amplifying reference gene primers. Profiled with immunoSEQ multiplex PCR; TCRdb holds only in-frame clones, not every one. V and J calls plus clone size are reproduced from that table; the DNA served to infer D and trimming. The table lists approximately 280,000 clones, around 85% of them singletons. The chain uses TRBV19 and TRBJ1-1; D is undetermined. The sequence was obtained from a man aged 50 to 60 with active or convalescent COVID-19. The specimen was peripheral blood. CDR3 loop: CASSTLALGMSTEAFF. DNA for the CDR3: TGTGCCAGTAGTACCCTAGCCCTGGGGATGTCTACTGAAGCTTTCTTT.